This T cell receptor beta chain was sequenced during a study of regulatory T cells in long-lasting Graves disease. At the level of the study: Graves' patients, newly diagnosed, had taken antithyroid drugs under 3 months.

Time point specified: newly diagnosed GD, antithyroid drugs for less than 3 months. PBMCs provided the RNA from which the TCR library was made. American Thyroid Association guidelines served as the basis for diagnosing Graves' disease. Combining iRepertoire HTBI primers with Arm-PCR of CDR3 regions, the authors built TCR beta libraries. Each CDR3 protein is one row after TCRdb ran MiXCR on the multiplex PCR reads. The sample has 680,000 or so distinct CDR3 sequences, 16% seen once. The CDR3 totals 14 residues. CDR1 and CDR2 (germline): SGHTS, YDEGEE. V lost 2 bases to trimming and J lost 5 bases, with 10 bases between them. This clonotype was counted between two and nine times. These data also featured in a second study, about T cells in Graves' hyperthyroidism and ophthalmopathy.

Source: peripheral blood mononuclear cells (PBMCs), taken at new diagnosis, from a patient treated with antithyroid drugs. This chain links TRBV5-8 with TRBJ2-2; D possibly corresponds to TRBD2 (6 bases). The origin of this receptor is a woman between 25 and 40 years old with Graves disease. In DNA, the CDR3 is TGTGCCAGCAGCTTCGGGAGTTGGACCGGGGAGCTGTTTTTT. Translated, it gives CASSFGSWTGELFF.